This T cell receptor (beta chain) came from a study of early T cells in non-severe SARS-CoV-2 infection. On the study more broadly: The chains were unpaired, and the sequenced material was bulk RNA from unsorted whole blood. Whole-study results and caveats: VDJdb-based matching was biased toward anti-spike CD8 responses and missed private and CD4 specificities.

The protocol attached unique molecular identifiers to individual cDNA molecules. A single record per CDR3 protein comes from TCRdb applying MiXCR to the 5' RACE reads. Of about 35,000 distinct CDR3 sequences listed, approximately 4.6% are singletons. Concerning this clonotype itself: No antigen is known for it.

Germline V gene lookup returns CDR1 SQVTM and CDR2 ANQGSEA. Between the trimmed V and J ends, which lost 4 bases and 2 bases, there was a span of 5 bases. The CDR3 length is 11 residues. The source material was whole blood. The rearrangement links TRBV29-1 to TRBJ2-5; D is ambiguous. The receptor was isolated from an adult who was a healthcare worker with PCR-confirmed SARS-CoV-2 infection or an uninfected control (not recorded which). CDR3 sequence reads: CSVAEQETQYF. DNA of the CDR3: TGCAGCGTTGCCGAACAAGAGACCCAGTACTTC.